Below are 15 T cell receptor beta chains sequenced from a single sample in a study of neoadjuvant nivolumab and ipilimumab in lung cancer. Using immunoSEQ multiplex PCR, the repertoire was profiled, and TCRdb retains in-frame clones only, with some absent. Found here are approximately 3,200 clones, 80% to 90% of them singletons; the top ten hold about 0.9%. Sample: tumor tissue, taken after neoadjuvant nivolumab, alone or with ipilimumab, at or shortly before surgery. The receptors shown here come from an adult with non-small cell lung cancer.

The genes are TRBV18 and TRBJ1-1, with a possible D match to TRBD1 (5 bases). This CDR3 has 14 residues. The ends were cut back, 5 bases at V and 3 bases at J, with 13 bases in the middle. CDR1 is KGHSH, CDR2 LQKENI, per germline. CDR3 in amino acids: CASSSTGGDTEAFF. The CDR3 DNA sequence: TGTGCCAGCTCAAGTACGGGAGGGGACACTGAAGCTTTCTTT.

This chain connects TRBV19 to TRBJ1-2, with TRBD1 matching over 10 bases. The CDR3 consists of 17 residues. V shed 2 bases, J shed 8 bases, and the junction held 14 bases outside the gene matches. CDR1 LNHDA and CDR2 SQIVND come from the germline V gene (reference sequence). CDR3 nucleotide sequence: TGTGCCAGTAGTATACCTGGGACAGGGGCCGCCGGGGGGGGCTACACCTTC. This translates into CASSIPGTGAAGGGYTF.

This chain links TRBV5-6 with TRBJ2-1; 8 nucleotides agree with TRBD1. The CDR3 length is 14 residues. Germline values: CDR1 SGHDT, CDR2 YYEEEE. Unmatched junction bases numbered 2, after V lost 2 bases and J lost 4 bases. The CDR3 region is CASSFTGGYNEQFF. CDR3 nucleotides: TGTGCCAGCAGCTTCACAGGGGGGTACAATGAGCAGTTCTTC.

The table lists this clone with a few counts. This chain connects TRBV27 to TRBJ1-1, with D uncertain. V shed 1 base and J shed 2 bases, with 8 bases lying between them. Germline assignment: CDR1 MNHEY and CDR2 SMNVEV (reference sequence). CDR3 length equals 14 residues. CDR3 nucleotides: TGTGCCAGCAGTTTATATAGGGAAAACACTGAAGCTTTCTTT. It encodes CASSLYRENTEAFF.

The chain links TRBV6-5 to TRBJ2-7; TRBD2 might be the D (6 bases). The CDR3 loop spans 14 amino acids. With 5 bases removed from V and 4 bases from J, the gap between germline ends came to 15 bases. Germline values: CDR1 MNHEY, CDR2 SVGAGI. The CDR3 DNA reads TGTGCCAGCAGTCCTTCTTGGAGGGTTTACGAGCAGTACTTC. Protein sequence: CASSPSWRVYEQYF.

A single count supports this clone. V usage is TRBV18 and J usage is TRBJ1-2; no clear D gene. The length of the CDR3 is 17 residues. Germline V gives CDR1 KGHSH, CDR2 LQKENI. Trimming pared 3 bases from V and 1 base from J, leaving 18 bases between. The CDR3 coding sequence is TGTGCCAGCTCACCCTCGTCAGCTATACTACTTAACTATGGCTACACCTTC. This translates into CASSPSSAILLNYGYTF.

This sequence joins TRBV7-8 and TRBJ2-3; 10 bases are shared with TRBD1. Per germline, CDR1 SGHVS and CDR2 FQNEAQ. The junction had 8 bases not matched to a gene; V was cut back by 7 bases and J by 4 bases. This CDR3 contains 15 residues. CDR3 in amino acids: CASTMGQGYSDTQYF. For the CDR3, the DNA is TGTGCCAGCACCATGGGACAGGGGTACTCAGATACGCAGTATTTT.

The chain uses TRBV7-6 and TRBJ2-1; 13 bases agree with TRBD2. The CDR3 is made up of 21 amino acids. Trimming at V came to 1 base and at J to 4 bases, leaving 16 bases not matched to a gene. Germline CDR1 and CDR2: SGHVS and FNYEAQ. The DNA for the CDR3 is TGTGCCAGCAGCTTAGAGTGGCGGACTAGCGGGAGCCTAGGGTTTTACAATGAGCAGTTCTTC. This gives the protein CASSLEWRTSGSLGFYNEQFF.

The J gene is TRBJ2-3, the V gene TRBV10-1; maybe TRBD1 (6 bases). V was clipped by 7 bases and J by 0 bases, with 14 bases between them. The CDR3 contains 15 residues. The germline gives CDR1 WNHNN, CDR2 SYGVQD (reference sequence). CDR3 loop: CASMPEDSSTDTQYF. The CDR3 DNA is TGCGCCAGCATGCCCGAGGACAGCAGCACAGATACGCAGTATTTT.

This rearrangement joins TRBV6-5 to TRBJ2-5; 11 bases match TRBD1. CDR1 is MNHEY, CDR2 SVGAGI, per germline. This CDR3 region has 16 residues. V gave up 4 bases and J gave up 4 bases; unmatched junction bases: 8. The CDR3 here is CASSSPRTGGAETQYF. Written as DNA, the CDR3 is TGTGCCAGCAGTTCCCCTCGGACAGGGGGCGCAGAGACCCAGTACTTC.

The gene calls are TRBV10-3 and TRBJ1-2; D may be TRBD1 (6 bases). In germline, CDR1 is ENHRY, CDR2 SYGVKD. V lost 2 bases and J 2 bases, leaving 6 bases between the germline ends. CDR3 length: 13 residues. In nucleotides, the CDR3 is TGTGCCATCAGTGAGGGACAGAACTATGGCTACACCTTC. It is translated as CAISEGQNYGYTF.

The chain couples TRBV10-1 to TRBJ2-7, with TRBD2 identical over 8 bases. The V and J ends lost 6 bases and 3 bases, in that order; junction bases with no gene match: 10. Per the germline V gene, CDR1 is WNHNN and CDR2 is SYGVQD (reference sequence). This CDR3 region has 15 residues. This chain's CDR3 is CASSPKAGEGYEQYF. CDR3 DNA: TGCGCCAGCAGCCCCAAAGCGGGAGAGGGCTACGAGCAGTACTTC.

V gene TRBV29-1 combines with J gene TRBJ1-1, with unresolved D. V was shortened by 5 bases and J by 0 bases, with 10 bases between the two germline ends. The CDR3 has 13 residues. Germline CDR1 is SQVTM and CDR2 is ANQGSEA. CDR3 region: CSVPTGMNTEAFF. CDR3 nucleotide sequence: TGCAGCGTTCCGACTGGGATGAACACTGAAGCTTTCTTT.

The CDR3 reads CASSLEGLTAGNTIYF. DNA for the CDR3: TGCGCCAGCAGCTTGGAGGGCCTCACCGCTGGAAACACCATATATTTT. V usage is TRBV5-1 and J usage is TRBJ1-3; D remains unclear. The germline V and J ends were trimmed by 0 bases and 2 bases, with 12 bases remaining between them. This CDR3 has 16 amino acids. The germline V gene encodes CDR1 SGHRS and CDR2 YFSETQ.

The J gene is TRBJ2-1, the V gene TRBV6-1, with a weak D call TRBD2 (5 bases). Per the germline V gene, CDR1 is MNHNS and CDR2 is SASEGT. The germline V and J ends were trimmed by 2 bases and 2 bases, with 10 bases remaining between them. This CDR3 has 15 amino acids. The CDR3 protein is CASSEMSGPYNEQFF. The DNA of the CDR3 is TGTGCCAGCAGTGAAATGAGCGGTCCCTACAATGAGCAGTTCTTC.